This TCR beta chain came from a study of blood T cell repertoires in COVID-19. Study-wide context: The United States, Italy and Spain supplied acute and convalescent COVID-19 samples. T cells, B-cell-depleted T cells, or PBMCs supplied cDNA or gDNA.

Authors' analysis steps: Researchers report that nucleated cell counts were estimated from reference gene primer amplification. This table comes from immunoSEQ multiplex PCR, and its TCRdb copy is limited to in-frame clones, with some not included. V and J calls and clone size come straight from that table; D and trimming were deduced from the DNA. This sample yields roughly 500,000 clones, of which about 88% are seen a single time; about 1% belongs to the top ten. Enrolment of Seattle patients took place during active infection, and they were followed longitudinally. CDR3 size: 15 residues. The V call is TRBV21-1, the J call TRBJ2-7; the DNA was not used to check the table's D call, TRBD2. TRBV21-1 is a known pseudogene. The sample comprised peripheral blood. The sequence came from a man younger than 35 with COVID-19, enrolled during active disease. DNA of the CDR3: TGTGCCAGCAGCAACCCGGTAGCGGGGTCCTACGAGCAGTACTTC. Encoded protein: CASSNPVAGSYEQYF.